This T cell receptor (beta chain) emerged from a study of T cell responses to AZD1222 COVID-19 vaccine. Study-wide findings and caveats: Repertoires were obtained solely post-peak T cell response. The donor group comprised mostly white British people and more females; the analysis possibly underestimated clonal diversity.

Germline loops: CDR1 SNHLY, CDR2 FYNNEI. CDR3 length: 15 residues. Trimming took 9 bases from V and 0 from J, leaving 14 bases between them. The repertoire was sequenced with immunoSEQ multiplex PCR; TCRdb's copy has only in-frame clones and lacks some. The sample lists roughly 150,000 clones, roughly 88% occurring once. As concerns this clone: Its antigen is currently unknown.

The V call is TRBV2, the J call TRBJ2-2; unclear D gene. The sample here was peripheral blood, taken on day 0 of MenACWY control vaccination. The TCR was taken from an adult in good health. CDR3: CASKEWASNTGELFF. The CDR3 bases are TGTGCCAGTAAGGAGTGGGCGTCGAACACCGGGGAGCTGTTTTTT.